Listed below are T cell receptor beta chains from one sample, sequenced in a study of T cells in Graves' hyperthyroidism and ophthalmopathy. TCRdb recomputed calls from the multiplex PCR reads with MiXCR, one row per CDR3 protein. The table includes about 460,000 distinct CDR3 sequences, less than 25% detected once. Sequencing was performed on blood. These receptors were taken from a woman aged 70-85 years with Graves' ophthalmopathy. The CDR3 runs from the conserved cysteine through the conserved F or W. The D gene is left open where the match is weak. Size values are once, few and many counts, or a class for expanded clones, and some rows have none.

cdr3_aa: CASSEPAGTVNEQFF
cdr3_nt: TGTGCCAGCAGTGAACCAGCGGGAACCGTCAATGAGCAGTTCTTC
v_call: TRBV6-1
clone_size: NA
d_call: TRBD2
j_call: TRBJ2-1

cdr3_aa: CASSFLLAGGYNEQFF
cdr3_nt: TGTGCCAGCAGCTTCCTCCTAGCGGGAGGCTACAATGAGCAGTTCTTC
v_call: TRBV7-9
clone_size: few
d_call: TRBD2
j_call: TRBJ2-1

cdr3_aa: CASSYFRGTGELFF
cdr3_nt: TGTGCCAGCAGTTACTTCCGGGGAACCGGGGAGCTGTTTTTT
v_call: TRBV6-2/TRBV6-3
clone_size: NA
d_call: NA
j_call: TRBJ2-2

cdr3_aa: CSASQGRNEQFF
cdr3_nt: TGCAGTGCTAGTCAGGGCCGGAATGAGCAGTTCTTC
v_call: TRBV20-1
clone_size: few
d_call: NA
j_call: TRBJ2-1

cdr3_aa: CASSLGGDVAVTQYF
cdr3_nt: TGTGCCAGCAGTTTGGGGGGGGACGTAGCAGTTACGCAGTATTTT
v_call: TRBV12-3/TRBV12-4
clone_size: many
d_call: TRBD2
j_call: TRBJ2-3

cdr3_aa: CASKRLQGAGNEQFF
cdr3_nt: TGTGCCAGCAAGAGGCTCCAGGGAGCCGGCAATGAGCAGTTCTTC
v_call: TRBV2
clone_size: few
d_call: NA
j_call: TRBJ2-1

cdr3_aa: CASSEMGNWQPQHF
cdr3_nt: TGTGCCAGCAGTGAAATGGGGAATTGGCAGCCCCAGCATTTT
v_call: TRBV2
clone_size: few
d_call: NA
j_call: TRBJ1-5

cdr3_aa: CASSDVGAGDREQFF
cdr3_nt: TGTGCCAGCAGTGACGTCGGAGCGGGAGACCGTGAGCAGTTCTTC
v_call: TRBV6-1
clone_size: NA
d_call: TRBD2
j_call: TRBJ2-1

cdr3_aa: CASSQVSGNTIYF
cdr3_nt: TGTGCCAGCAGCCAAGTCTCTGGAAACACCATATATTTT
v_call: TRBV3-1
clone_size: few
d_call: NA
j_call: TRBJ1-3

cdr3_aa: CASSLGGKLYQETQYF
cdr3_nt: TGTGCCAGCAGCTTAGGCGGGAAGCTCTACCAAGAGACCCAGTACTTC
v_call: TRBV7-9
clone_size: NA
d_call: NA
j_call: TRBJ2-5

cdr3_aa: CASSGLVEQYF
cdr3_nt: TGTGCCAGCAGCGGATTGGTCGAGCAGTACTTC
v_call: TRBV3-1
clone_size: NA
d_call: NA
j_call: TRBJ2-7

cdr3_aa: CASRNLRDPRGKDGYTF
cdr3_nt: TGTGCCAGCAGAAATCTCCGGGACCCTAGAGGGAAGGATGGCTACACCTTC
v_call: TRBV3-1
clone_size: NA
d_call: NA
j_call: TRBJ1-2

cdr3_aa: CASGRQGSSPLHF
cdr3_nt: TGTGCCAGCGGCAGACAGGGTAGTTCACCCCTCCACTTT
v_call: TRBV12-3/TRBV12-4
clone_size: few
d_call: TRBD1
j_call: TRBJ1-6

cdr3_aa: CASSPLSGRSSYNEQFF
cdr3_nt: TGTGCCAGCTCACCACTCTCCGGGAGAAGCTCCTACAATGAGCAGTTCTTC
v_call: TRBV18
clone_size: few
d_call: NA
j_call: TRBJ2-1